Below are 14 T cell receptor beta chains sequenced from a single sample in a study of regulatory T cells. The primer mix had 52 TRBV and 13 TRBJ primers. TCRdb's copy holds only in-frame clones and misses some; the assay was immunoSEQ multiplex PCR. The repertoire has over 20,000 clones, approximately 93% of them found once; the top ten carry roughly 3.5%. The specimen sequenced was CD8+ T cells sorted from blood. The receptor source for this set is a child aged 2-9 years with CD3G deficiency.

V usage is TRBV7-9 and J usage is TRBJ2-5, with D hard to call. V lost 5 bases and J lost 2, with 15 bases in between. This CDR3 region has 15 residues. Germline CDR1 is SEHNR and CDR2 is FQNEAQ (reference sequence). In nucleotides, the CDR3 is TGTGCCAGCAGCCCCGGGTGGCAAGCTCAAGAGACCCAGTACTTC. Translated, it gives CASSPGWQAQETQYF. Full variable domain (missing parts from reference TRBV7-9 and TRBJ2-5): DTGVSQNPRHKITKRGQNVTFRCDPISEHNRLYWYRQTLGQGPEFLTYFQNEAQLEKSRLLSDRFSAERPKGSFSTLEIQRTEQGDSAMYLCASSPGWQAQETQYFGPGTRLLVL.

J is TRBJ2-7 and V is TRBV7-2; D is undetermined. Germline V gene sequence: CDR1 SGHTA, CDR2 FQGNSA. This CDR3 is built from 13 residues. V was cut by 1 base and J by 6 bases, with 10 bases left in between. The CDR3 DNA reads TGTGCCAGCAGCTTAGTTGACTTAAGCGAGCAGTACTTC. Translation gives CASSLVDLSEQYF.

The J gene is TRBJ2-1, the V gene TRBV11-2; D is ambiguous. CDR3 length: 16 amino acids. Trimming cost V 5 bases and J 4 bases, with 18 bases left between them. The germline V gene has CDR1 SGHAT and CDR2 FQNNGV. The CDR3 sequence: CASSHISLYPYNEQFF. The DNA of the CDR3 is TGTGCCAGCAGCCACATTTCACTATACCCATACAATGAGCAGTTCTTC. Supplemented by reference TRBV11-2 and TRBJ2-1, the full variable domain reads EAGVAQSPRYKIIEKRQSVAFWCNPISGHATLYWYQQILGQGPKLLIQFQNNGVVDDSQLPKDRFSAERLKGVDSTLKIQPAKLEDSAVYLCASSHISLYPYNEQFFGPGTRLTVL.

The chain recombines TRBV2 with TRBJ2-3, with D tentatively TRBD2 (5 bases). Trimming removed 3 bases from V and 4 bases from J, with 14 bases in between. The CDR3 consists of 15 residues. Germline CDR1 SNHLY, CDR2 FYNNEI. The CDR3 nucleotides read TGTGCCAGCAGTGAGCGAGGGAGTGAGCCAGATACGCAGTATTTT. The encoded protein is CASSERGSEPDTQYF.

The J gene is TRBJ2-7, the V gene TRBV28, with 10 bases identical to TRBD2. Trimming cost V 2 bases and J 2 bases; bases outside gene matches: 0. The CDR3 extends over 14 amino acids. Germline V gene sequence: CDR1 MDHEN, CDR2 SYDVKM. The chain's CDR3 is CASSLTSGTYEQYF. Written as DNA, the CDR3 is TGTGCCAGCAGTTTAACTAGCGGGACCTACGAGCAGTACTTC.

This clone was seen only once. The chain couples TRBV6-1 to TRBJ2-7; D possibly corresponds to TRBD1 (5 bases). The CDR3 runs 15 residues. With 3 bases removed from V and 5 bases from J, the gap between germline ends came to 17 bases. Germline V lookup: CDR1 MNHNS, CDR2 SASEGT. CDR3 region: CASSDVWTRSHEQYF. CDR3 nucleotide sequence: TGTGCCAGCAGTGATGTCTGGACACGATCACACGAGCAGTACTTC.

The V and J genes are TRBV7-9 and TRBJ2-1; maybe TRBD2 (5 bases). V dropped 4 bases and J dropped 9 bases, with 13 bases sitting between them. Germline V lookup: CDR1 SEHNR, CDR2 FQNEAQ (reference sequence). There are 13 residues in the CDR3. The CDR3 here is CASSSPVGSEQFF. Here the CDR3 DNA reads TGTGCCAGCAGCTCTCCCGTGGGGAGTGAGCAGTTCTTC.

This rearrangement joins TRBV28 to TRBJ1-1, with TRBD1 matching 10 bases. CDR1 and CDR2 (germline): MDHEN, SYDVKM. The CDR3 is 14 residues long. The V gene end was trimmed by 8 bases and the J gene end by 6 bases; junction bases not matched to a gene: 9. The CDR3 loop reads CASGGSGTGAEAFF. Here the CDR3 DNA reads TGTGCCAGCGGGGGGAGTGGGACAGGGGCTGAAGCTTTCTTT. Together with reference TRBV28 and TRBJ1-1, the CDR3 gives the full variable domain: DVKVTQSSRYLVKRTGEKVFLECVQDMDHENMFWYRQDPGLGLRLIYFSYDVKMKEKGDIPEGYSVSREKKERFSLILESASTNQTSMYLCASGGSGTGAEAFFGQGTRLTVV.

The chain uses TRBV7-9 and TRBJ2-3; 10 bases align to TRBD2. In germline, CDR1 is SEHNR, CDR2 FQNEAQ (reference sequence). CDR3 length equals 17 residues. J was trimmed by 5 bases and V by 3 bases; bases with no gene match: 11. The CDR3 loop is CASSFALGSGRIDTQYF. The CDR3 nucleotides are TGTGCCAGCAGCTTTGCCCTGGGTAGCGGGAGGATAGATACGCAGTATTTT.

The chain uses TRBV21-1 and TRBJ2-3; the DNA was not compared with TRBD2, the D call given in the table. TRBV21-1 is listed as a pseudogene. The CDR3 extends over 12 amino acids. CDR3 bases: TGTGCCAGCACTCCTCCGGGAGATACGCAGTATTTT. Residues: CASTPPGDTQYF.

The V gene is TRBV4-1, the J gene TRBJ2-1; the match to TRBD2 covers 10 bases. From germline, CDR1 is MGHRA and CDR2 YSYEKL. V dropped 1 base and J dropped 9; count of bases not matched to a gene: 15. The CDR3 contains 18 residues. CDR3 in amino acids: CASSQASGAGGVLSEQFF. The CDR3 region has the DNA TGCGCCAGCAGCCAAGCCTCGGGAGCGGGAGGGGTTCTCAGTGAGCAGTTCTTC.

The rearrangement joins TRBV7-9 to TRBJ2-7; 11 bases agree with TRBD2. Trimming removed 5 bases from V and 0 bases from J; junction bases left unmatched: 0. There are 14 residues in the CDR3. Per the germline V gene, CDR1 is SEHNR and CDR2 is FQNEAQ (reference sequence). Here the CDR3 reads CASSTSGSSYEQYF. The CDR3 nucleotides are TGTGCCAGCAGCACTAGCGGGAGCTCCTACGAGCAGTACTTC.

The chain is built from TRBV28 and TRBJ2-7; a weak D match, TRBD1 (5 bases). V lost 4 bases and J lost 6, with 10 bases in between. Germline V gives CDR1 MDHEN, CDR2 SYDVKM. The CDR3 length is 12 residues. As DNA, the CDR3 is TGTGCCAGCAGTTGGGGTCAGGGCGAGCAGTACTTC. Amino acids: CASSWGQGEQYF.

The chain joins TRBV28 to TRBJ2-5; 12 nucleotides line up with TRBD2. Near its end, the DNA agrees better with TRBJ2-7, so the J call may be wrong. Germline V gene sequence: CDR1 MDHEN, CDR2 SYDVKM. CDR3 size: 15 residues. In nucleotides, the CDR3 is TGTGCCAGCAGTACAGGACTAGCGGGGATCGTCGAGCAGTACTTC. Amino acids: CASSTGLAGIVEQYF.